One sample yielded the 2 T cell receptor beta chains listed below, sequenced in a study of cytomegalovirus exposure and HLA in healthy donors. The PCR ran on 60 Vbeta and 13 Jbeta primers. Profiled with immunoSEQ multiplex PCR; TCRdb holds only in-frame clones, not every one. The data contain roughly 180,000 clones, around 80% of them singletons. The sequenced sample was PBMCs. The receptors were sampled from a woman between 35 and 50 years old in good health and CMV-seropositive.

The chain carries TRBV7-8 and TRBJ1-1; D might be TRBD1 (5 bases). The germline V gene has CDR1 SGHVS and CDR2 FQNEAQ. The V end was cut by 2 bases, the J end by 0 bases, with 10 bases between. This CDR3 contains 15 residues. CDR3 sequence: CASSLQAGVNTEAFF. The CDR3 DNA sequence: TGTGCCAGCAGCTTACAAGCGGGGGTGAACACTGAAGCTTTCTTT.

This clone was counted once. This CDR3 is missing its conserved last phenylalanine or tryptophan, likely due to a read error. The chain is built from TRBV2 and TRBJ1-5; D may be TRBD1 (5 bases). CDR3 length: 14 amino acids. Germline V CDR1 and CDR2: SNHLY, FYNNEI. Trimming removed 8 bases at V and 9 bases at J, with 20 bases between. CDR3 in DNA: TGTGCCAGCTGCGGAACCGGGGGATTGGGGCCCCAGCATCTT. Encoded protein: CASCGTGGLGPQHL.